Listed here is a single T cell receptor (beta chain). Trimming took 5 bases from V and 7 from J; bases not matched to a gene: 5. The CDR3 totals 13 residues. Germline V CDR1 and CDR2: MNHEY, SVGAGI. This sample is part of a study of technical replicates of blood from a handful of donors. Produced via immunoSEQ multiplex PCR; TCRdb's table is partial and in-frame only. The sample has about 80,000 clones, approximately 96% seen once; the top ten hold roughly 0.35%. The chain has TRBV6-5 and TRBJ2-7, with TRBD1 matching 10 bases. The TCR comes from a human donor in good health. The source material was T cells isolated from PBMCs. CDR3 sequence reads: CASSPDRGGEQYF. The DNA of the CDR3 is TGTGCCAGCAGTCCGGACAGGGGGGGAGAGCAGTACTTC.